The clone carrying this T cell receptor (beta chain) was seen more than once but under ten times. These data belong to a study of T cell changes during pregnancy in multiple sclerosis. The V segment lost 1 base and the J segment 7 bases; nucleotides outside the gene matches: 2. This CDR3 has 16 residues. Germline-derived CDR1 and CDR2 are SEHNR and FQNEAQ (reference sequence). Profiling relied on immunoSEQ multiplex PCR, and the TCRdb table lists in-frame clones only, not all of them. This repertoire shows some 30,000 clones, 88% found once; its top ten account for 8% to 9%. Sequences were derived from CD8+ T cells from peripheral blood mononuclear cells, sampled in the second trimester of pregnancy. This chain uses TRBV7-9 with TRBJ1-6, with TRBD1 matching 12 bases. The TCR comes from a female donor with multiple sclerosis, enrolled in a pregnancy study. The CDR3 DNA is TGTGCCAGCAGCTTAGGGGACAGGGGGCTCAATTCACCCCTCCACTTT. Amino acid sequence: CASSLGDRGLNSPLHF.